Following are 25 T cell receptor beta chains from one sample sequenced in a study of blood T cell repertoires in COVID-19. TCRdb keeps only in-frame clones here, not all; method: immunoSEQ multiplex PCR. The sample includes about 190,000 clones, roughly 85% of them seen just once. Sequences were obtained from peripheral blood. The source of these receptors is a man aged 55 to 70 with active or convalescent COVID-19.

The chain is built from TRBV27 and TRBJ2-6; D might be TRBD2 (5 bases). The CDR3 spans 19 residues. V was trimmed by 1 base and J by 2 bases, leaving 18 bases between them. The germline gives CDR1 MNHEY, CDR2 SMNVEV (reference sequence). The CDR3: CASSLYIREGLTGANVLTF. CDR3 coding DNA: TGTGCCAGCAGTTTATATATCCGAGAGGGCCTCACTGGGGCCAACGTCCTGACTTTC.

This chain joins TRBV3-1 (or the pseudogene TRBV3-2) and TRBJ2-1, with TRBD2 identical over 8 bases. V dropped 0 bases and J dropped 6; count of bases not matched to a gene: 10. This CDR3 is built from 17 residues. CDR1 and CDR2 from the germline V gene are LGHDT and YNNKEL (reference sequence). CDR3 in amino acids: CASSQERRGARGNEQFF. For the CDR3, the DNA is TGTGCCAGCAGCCAAGAGAGGCGGGGGGCCCGGGGCAATGAGCAGTTCTTC.

This chain joins TRBV5-1 and TRBJ2-7; 7 bases are a match to TRBD1. Germline assignment: CDR1 SGHRS and CDR2 YFSETQ. V was pared by 4 bases and J by 6 bases, with 10 bases of the junction left unmatched. This CDR3 is 14 amino acids long. The DNA of the CDR3 is TGCGCCAGCAGCACCACAGGGGTCCAAAGCGAGCAGTACTTC. It specifies CASSTTGVQSEQYF.

The chain carries TRBV9 and TRBJ2-3; TRBD2 matches at 8 bases. V lost 2 bases and J lost 4; bases outside the gene matches: 9. Germline values: CDR1 SGDLS, CDR2 YYNGEE. The CDR3 contains 16 residues. In nucleotides, the CDR3 is TGTGCCAGCAGCGTGGAGTCAGTAGCGGGATCAGATACGCAGTATTTT. Translation: CASSVESVAGSDTQYF.

This CDR3 is CASSRRAGGNTEAFF. DNA of the CDR3: TGTGCCAGCAGCCGGCGGGCGGGAGGGAACACTGAAGCTTTCTTT. V and J are TRBV7-6 and TRBJ1-1; the D is unclear. CDR3 length: 15 amino acids. From germline, CDR1 is SGHVS and CDR2 FNYEAQ. The V end lost 5 bases, the J end lost 1 base, and 14 bases lay between the germline ends.

The CDR3 sequence: CASSHLGTAGAFF. CDR3 in DNA: TGTGCCAGCAGCCACTTAGGGACAGCTGGGGCTTTCTTT. The V and J genes are TRBV3-1 (or the pseudogene TRBV3-2) and TRBJ1-1, with 7 bases lining up with TRBD1. Trimming at V came to 3 bases and at J to 11 bases, leaving 9 bases not matched to a gene. There are 13 residues in the CDR3. The V gene's germline CDR1 is LGHDT and CDR2 YNNKEL (reference sequence).

The table lists this clone with a count of one. The CDR3 nucleotides read TGTGCCAGCAGTGCACTAGCGGGTAGCACAGATACGCAGTATTTT. Translated, it gives CASSALAGSTDTQYF. The gene calls are TRBV2 and TRBJ2-3, with TRBD2 matching 9 bases. V shed 4 bases, J shed 0 bases, and the junction held 2 bases outside the gene matches. Germline CDR1 and CDR2: SNHLY and FYNNEI. The length of the CDR3 is 15 residues.

The V gene is TRBV4-1, the J gene TRBJ1-6; D is uncertain. This CDR3 has 16 amino acids. Germline assignment: CDR1 MGHRA and CDR2 YSYEKL. With 0 bases removed from V and 0 bases from J, the gap between germline ends came to 6 bases. The CDR3 sequence: CASSQDWSSYNSPLHF. The CDR3 nucleotides are TGCGCCAGCAGCCAAGATTGGAGCTCCTATAATTCACCCCTCCACTTT.

This clone was seen only a few times. V and J are TRBV5-1 and TRBJ1-1, with D possibly matching TRBD1 (6 bases). V shed 3 bases and J shed 8 bases, with 14 bases lying between them. CDR1 is SGHRS, CDR2 YFSETQ, per germline. There are 13 residues in the CDR3. This CDR3 is CASSSYSGTEAFF. CDR3 DNA: TGCGCCAGCAGCTCATATTCCGGGACAGAAGCTTTCTTT.

The rearrangement joins TRBV11-2 to TRBJ2-7, with TRBD2 as a possible D gene (5 bases). CDR1 is SGHAT and CDR2 is FQNNGV in the germline V gene. V was trimmed by 3 bases and J by 2 bases, leaving 20 bases between them. The CDR3 has 17 residues. Here the CDR3 reads CASSFPNSVSYAYEQYF. CDR3 bases: TGTGCCAGCAGCTTTCCGAATAGCGTCTCGTACGCCTACGAGCAGTACTTC.

The chain carries TRBV24-1 and TRBJ2-1, with 10 bases matching TRBD1. CDR3 length equals 17 residues. The germline CDR1 and CDR2 sequences are KGHDR and SFDVKD. V lost 1 base, J lost 8 bases, and 10 bases stayed unmatched. The CDR3 reads CATSDLGTGEYGDEQFF. The CDR3, as DNA: TGTGCCACCAGTGATTTAGGGACAGGGGAGTACGGCGATGAGCAGTTCTTC.

V and J are TRBV2 and TRBJ2-1, with 8 nucleotides matching TRBD2. The V gene's germline CDR1 is SNHLY and CDR2 FYNNEI. The CDR3 consists of 14 residues. V shed 7 bases and J 4 bases; nucleotides not matched to a gene: 6. This CDR3 is CASTAGGLYNEQFF. The DNA of the CDR3 is TGTGCCAGCACGGCGGGGGGCCTTTACAATGAGCAGTTCTTC.

V and J are TRBV30 and TRBJ1-2; 8 bases align to TRBD1. The germline CDR1 and CDR2 sequences are GTSNPN and SVGIG (reference sequence). This CDR3 region has 14 residues. The J segment lost 8 bases and the V segment lost 1 base, leaving 9 bases of the junction unmatched. The CDR3, as DNA: TGTGCCTGGAGTGCCCTATCAGGGGGCCGGGGCTACACCTTC. Translation gives CAWSALSGGRGYTF.

This clone was seen once. The rearrangement links TRBV7-3 to TRBJ2-2, with 12 bases identical to TRBD2. Germline lookup yields CDR1 SGHTA and CDR2 FQGTGA. The CDR3 consists of 16 residues. V lost 2 bases and J lost 4; bases outside the gene matches: 2. CDR3 bases: TGTGCCAGCAGCTTACTAGCGGGGGGGCCCACCGGGGAGCTGTTTTTT. Its translation: CASSLLAGGPTGELFF.

The V gene is TRBV7-2, the J gene TRBJ1-4, with TRBD1 identical over 8 bases. This CDR3 spans 15 amino acids. With V trimmed by 4 bases and J by 5 bases, 6 bases remained unmatched. Germline V lookup: CDR1 SGHTA, CDR2 FQGNSA. The CDR3: CASSSYRGGNEKLFF. DNA for the CDR3: TGTGCCAGCAGCTCCTACAGGGGGGGAAATGAAAAACTGTTTTTT.

This chain connects TRBV18 to TRBJ1-2, with D maybe TRBD1 (5 bases). CDR1 and CDR2 from the germline V gene are KGHSH and LQKENI. The CDR3 covers 14 residues. Trimming pared 8 bases from V and 1 base from J, leaving 14 bases between. DNA for the CDR3: TGTGCCAGCGCCCTCGGACACTTTAACTATGGCTACACCTTC. It is translated as CASALGHFNYGYTF.

This chain connects TRBV19 to TRBJ2-4, with TRBD1 matching 8 bases. Per the germline V gene, CDR1 is LNHDA and CDR2 is SQIVND (reference sequence). The J segment lost 1 base and the V segment lost 7 bases, leaving 18 bases of the junction unmatched. The CDR3 length is 19 residues. The CDR3 region is CASTADRGSLVRAKNIQYF. CDR3 sequence (DNA): TGTGCCAGTACCGCCGACAGGGGATCTCTGGTCCGGGCCAAAAACATTCAGTACTTC.

In its sample, this clone was seen a few times. The chain has TRBV2 and TRBJ2-3; D might be TRBD1 (6 bases). V was clipped by 6 bases and J by 3 bases, with 10 bases between them. Germline CDR1 and CDR2: SNHLY and FYNNEI. The CDR3 covers 13 residues. The CDR3 DNA reads TGTGCCAGCAGGGAAACAGGGACAGATACGCAGTATTTT. Translation gives CASRETGTDTQYF.

This chain uses TRBV20-1 with TRBJ2-5, with 7 bases matching TRBD1. Trimming at V came to 3 bases and at J to 5 bases, leaving 3 bases not matched to a gene. CDR3 size: 12 residues. Germline V gives CDR1 DFQATT, CDR2 SNEGSKA (reference sequence). CDR3 bases: TGCAGTGCTAGTACAGGGGCGGAGACCCAGTACTTC. It translates to CSASTGAETQYF.

The rearrangement links TRBV14 to TRBJ2-7; D is possibly TRBD2 (7 bases). The V gene's germline CDR1 is SGHDN and CDR2 FVKESK. CDR3 length: 16 residues. V was trimmed by 2 bases and J by 0 bases, leaving 14 bases between them. CDR3 coding DNA: TGTGCCAGCAGCCAAAGGGGGGGACTAAGCTCCTACGAGCAGTACTTC. This translates into CASSQRGGLSSYEQYF.

The chain has TRBV6-5 and TRBJ1-1; 7 nucleotides line up with TRBD1. CDR3 size: 14 residues. Trimming cost V 2 bases and J 3 bases; bases outside gene matches: 3. Looked up from germline, CDR1 is MNHEY and CDR2 is SVGAGI. The CDR3 DNA reads as TGTGCCAGCAGTTACGGGACAGACCACACTGAAGCTTTCTTT. It encodes CASSYGTDHTEAFF.

This clone has only one observation. The chain links TRBV7-6 to TRBJ1-1; D is perhaps TRBD1 (5 bases). Trimming removed 0 bases from V and 4 bases from J, with 12 bases in between. Germline V lookup: CDR1 SGHVS, CDR2 FNYEAQ. The CDR3 spans 15 residues. CDR3 amino acids: CASSLAPGWSTEAFF. The CDR3 region has the DNA TGTGCCAGCAGCTTAGCACCAGGGTGGAGCACTGAAGCTTTCTTT. The entire variable domain, with the rest obtained from reference TRBV7-6 and TRBJ1-1, is as follows: GAGVSQSPRYKVTKRGQDVALRCDPISGHVSLYWYRQALGQGPEFLTYFNYEAQQDKSGLPNDRFSAERPEGSISTLTIQRTEQRDSAMYRCASSLAPGWSTEAFFGQGTRLTVV.

This clone was counted a single time. This chain joins TRBV28 and TRBJ1-5, with D maybe TRBD1 (5 bases). There are 12 residues in the CDR3. Per the germline V gene, CDR1 is MDHEN and CDR2 is SYDVKM. Trimming removed 6 bases at V and 2 bases at J, with 5 bases between. In DNA form, the CDR3 reads TGTGCCAGCAGACAGGGCAATCAGCCCCAGCATTTT. This gives the protein CASRQGNQPQHF.

V usage is TRBV5-1 and J usage is TRBJ2-5; TRBD2 aligns across 9 bases. The trim removed 0 bases at V and 2 bases at J, leaving 8 bases unmatched. The V gene's germline CDR1 is SGHRS and CDR2 YFSETQ. The CDR3 loop spans 17 amino acids. CDR3 bases: TGCGCCAGCAGCTTGGGAATAGCGGGGGCTGCACAAGAGACCCAGTACTTC. It translates to CASSLGIAGAAQETQYF. Variable domain in full (rest from reference TRBV5-1 and TRBJ2-5): KAGVTQTPRYLIKTRGQQVTLSCSPISGHRSVSWYQQTPGQGLQFLFEYFSETQRNKGNFPGRFSGRQFSNSRSEMNVSTLELGDSALYLCASSLGIAGAAQETQYFGPGTRLLVL.

The chain joins TRBV12-3 or TRBV12-4 to TRBJ1-1; D is ambiguous. This CDR3 region has 12 residues. V was clipped by 6 bases and J by 2 bases, with 7 bases between them. This CDR3 reads CASRPDNTEAFF. CDR3 nucleotide sequence: TGTGCCAGCAGGCCAGATAACACTGAAGCTTTCTTT.